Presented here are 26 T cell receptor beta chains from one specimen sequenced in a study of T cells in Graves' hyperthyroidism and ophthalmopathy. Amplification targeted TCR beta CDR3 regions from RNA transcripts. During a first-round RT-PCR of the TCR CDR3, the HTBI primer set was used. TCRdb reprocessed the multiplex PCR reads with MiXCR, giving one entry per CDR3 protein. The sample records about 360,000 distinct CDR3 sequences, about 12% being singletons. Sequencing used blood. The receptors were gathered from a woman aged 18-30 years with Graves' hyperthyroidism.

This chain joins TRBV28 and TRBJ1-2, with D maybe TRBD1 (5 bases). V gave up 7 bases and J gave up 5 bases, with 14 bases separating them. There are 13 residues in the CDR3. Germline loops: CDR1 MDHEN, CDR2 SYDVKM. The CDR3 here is CASTPGGGYGYTF. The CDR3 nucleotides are TGTGCCAGCACCCCTGGGGGGGGTTATGGCTACACCTTC.

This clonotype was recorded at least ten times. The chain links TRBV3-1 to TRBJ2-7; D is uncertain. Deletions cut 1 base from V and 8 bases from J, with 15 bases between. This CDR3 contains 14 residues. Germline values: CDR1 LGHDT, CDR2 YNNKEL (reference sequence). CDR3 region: CASSQGTTAGQQYF. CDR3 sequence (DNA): TGTGCCAGCAGCCAAGGAACGACTGCCGGGCAGCAGTACTTC.

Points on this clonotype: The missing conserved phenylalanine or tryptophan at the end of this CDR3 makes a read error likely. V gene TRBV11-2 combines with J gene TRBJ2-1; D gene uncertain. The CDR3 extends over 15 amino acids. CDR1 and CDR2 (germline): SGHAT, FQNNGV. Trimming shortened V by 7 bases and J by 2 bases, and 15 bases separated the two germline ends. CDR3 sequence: CASTPAVGPYNEQFS. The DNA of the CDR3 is TGTGCCAGCACTCCTGCGGTCGGACCCTACAATGAGCAGTTCTCC.

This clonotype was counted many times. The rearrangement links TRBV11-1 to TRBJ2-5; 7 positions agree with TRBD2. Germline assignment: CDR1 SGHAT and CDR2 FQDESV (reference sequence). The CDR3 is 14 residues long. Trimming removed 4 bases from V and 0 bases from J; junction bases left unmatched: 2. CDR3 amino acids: CASSSTSDQETQYF. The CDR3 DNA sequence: TGTGCCAGCAGCTCTACTAGCGACCAAGAGACCCAGTACTTC. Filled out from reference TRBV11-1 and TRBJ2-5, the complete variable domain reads EAEVAQSPRYKITEKSQAVAFWCDPISGHATLYWYRQILGQGPELLVQFQDESVVDDSQLPKDRFSAERLKGVDSTLKIQPAELGDSAMYLCASSSTSDQETQYFGPGTRLLVL.

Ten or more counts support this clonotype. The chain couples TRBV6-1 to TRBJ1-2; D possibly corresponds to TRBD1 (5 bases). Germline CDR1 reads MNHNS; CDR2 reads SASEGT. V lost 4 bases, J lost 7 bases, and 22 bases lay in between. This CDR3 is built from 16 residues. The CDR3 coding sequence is TGTGCCAGCAGTGGGGTCTCTTGGGGGAACCGCGCTGGCTACACCTTC. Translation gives CASSGVSWGNRAGYTF.

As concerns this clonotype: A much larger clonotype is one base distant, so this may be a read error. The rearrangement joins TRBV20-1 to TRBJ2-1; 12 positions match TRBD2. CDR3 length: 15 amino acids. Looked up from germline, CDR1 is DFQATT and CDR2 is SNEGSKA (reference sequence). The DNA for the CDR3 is TGCAGTGCTAAACTACTAGCGGGAGGACCTAATGAGCGGTTCTTC. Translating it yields CSAKLLAGGPNERFF.

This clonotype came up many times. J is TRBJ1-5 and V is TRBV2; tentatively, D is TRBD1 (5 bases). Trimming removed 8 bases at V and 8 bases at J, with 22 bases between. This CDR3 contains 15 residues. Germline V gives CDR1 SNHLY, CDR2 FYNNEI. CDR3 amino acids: CASWSGRATMKPQHF. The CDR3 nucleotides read TGTGCCAGCTGGAGCGGCAGGGCCACAATGAAGCCCCAGCATTTT.

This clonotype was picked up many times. CDR3 amino acids: CASNLRVNTEAFF. The CDR3 DNA reads as TGTGCCAGCAACCTCAGGGTTAACACTGAAGCTTTCTTT. The J gene is TRBJ1-1, the V gene TRBV13; tentative D call: TRBD1 (5 bases). The CDR3 is 13 residues long. V gave up 7 bases and J gave up 2 bases, with 11 bases separating them. In germline, CDR1 is PRHDT, CDR2 FYEKMQ (reference sequence).

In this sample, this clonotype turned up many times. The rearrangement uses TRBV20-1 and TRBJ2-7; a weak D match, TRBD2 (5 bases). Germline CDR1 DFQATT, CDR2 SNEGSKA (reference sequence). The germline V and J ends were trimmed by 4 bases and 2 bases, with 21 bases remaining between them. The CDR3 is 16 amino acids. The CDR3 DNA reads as TGCAGTGCTAAAGATTCGGTTTTCGGGGAAACCTACGAGCAGTACTTC. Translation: CSAKDSVFGETYEQYF.

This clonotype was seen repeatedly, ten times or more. CDR3 sequence (DNA): TGCAGTGCTAACCTAGGGACACCGAGCTCCTACGAGCAGTACTTC. Its protein is CSANLGTPSSYEQYF. The chain has TRBV20-1 and TRBJ2-7; perhaps TRBD1 as D (6 bases). Germline V gene lookup returns CDR1 DFQATT and CDR2 SNEGSKA (reference sequence). CDR3 length: 15 residues. V was clipped by 4 bases and J by 0 bases, with 16 bases between them.

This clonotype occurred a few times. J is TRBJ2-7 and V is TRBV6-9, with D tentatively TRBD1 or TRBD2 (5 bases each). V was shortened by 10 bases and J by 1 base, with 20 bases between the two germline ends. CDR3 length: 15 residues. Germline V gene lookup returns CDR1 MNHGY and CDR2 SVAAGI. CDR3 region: CATRPAGTQSYEQYF. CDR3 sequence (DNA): TGTGCCACCCGCCCCGCCGGGACGCAATCCTACGAGCAGTACTTC.

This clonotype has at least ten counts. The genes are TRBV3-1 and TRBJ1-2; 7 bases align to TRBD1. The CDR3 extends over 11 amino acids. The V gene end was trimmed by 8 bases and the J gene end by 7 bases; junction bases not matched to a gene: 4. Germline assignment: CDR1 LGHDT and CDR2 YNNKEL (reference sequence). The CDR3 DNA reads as TGTGCCAGCCAGGGGGTAATTGGCTACACCTTC. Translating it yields CASQGVIGYTF.

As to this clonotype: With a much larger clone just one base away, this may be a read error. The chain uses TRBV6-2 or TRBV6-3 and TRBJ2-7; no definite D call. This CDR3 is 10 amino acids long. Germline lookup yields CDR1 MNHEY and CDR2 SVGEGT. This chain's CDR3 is CASSSGEHYF. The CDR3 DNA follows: TGTGCCAGCAGTTCAGGCGAGCACTACTTC.

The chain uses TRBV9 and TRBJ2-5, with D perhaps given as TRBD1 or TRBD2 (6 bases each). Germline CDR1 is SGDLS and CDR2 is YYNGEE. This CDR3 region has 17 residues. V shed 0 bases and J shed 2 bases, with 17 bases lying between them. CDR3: CASSVATGAVSQETQYF. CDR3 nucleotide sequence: TGTGCCAGCAGCGTAGCTACGGGGGCCGTAAGTCAAGAGACCCAGTACTTC. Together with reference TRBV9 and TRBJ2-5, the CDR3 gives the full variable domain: DSGVTQTPKHLITATGQRVTLRCSPRSGDLSVYWYQQSLDQGLQFLIQYYNGEERAKGNILERFSAQQFPDLHSELNLSSLELGDSALYFCASSVATGAVSQETQYFGPGTRLLVL.

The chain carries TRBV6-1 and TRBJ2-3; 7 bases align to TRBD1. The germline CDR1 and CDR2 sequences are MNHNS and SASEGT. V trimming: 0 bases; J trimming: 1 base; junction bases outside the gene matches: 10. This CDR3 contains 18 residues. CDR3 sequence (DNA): TGTGCCAGCAGTGAAGCCCATCTGAGGGGGCTACGCACAGATACGCAGTATTTT. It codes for CASSEAHLRGLRTDTQYF.

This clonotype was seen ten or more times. The DNA for the CDR3 is TGTGCCAGCAACCGAAAGAATGAAGCTTTCTTT. Amino acid sequence: CASNRKNEAFF. The chain carries TRBV13 and TRBJ1-1; D unclear. Germline V gene data show CDR1 as PRHDT and CDR2 as FYEKMQ (reference sequence). V lost 7 bases to trimming and J lost 7 bases, with 10 bases between them. The CDR3 spans 11 residues.

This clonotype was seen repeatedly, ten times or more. CDR3 sequence reads: CAWSRLGGGQINSPLHF. The CDR3 DNA reads TGTGCCTGGAGTAGGTTAGGTGGGGGACAGATCAATTCACCCCTCCACTTT. The chain uses TRBV30 and TRBJ1-6; 7 nucleotides line up with TRBD1. Germline V CDR1 and CDR2: GTSNPN, SVGIG (reference sequence). J was trimmed by 7 bases and V by 2 bases; bases with no gene match: 14. CDR3 length equals 17 residues.

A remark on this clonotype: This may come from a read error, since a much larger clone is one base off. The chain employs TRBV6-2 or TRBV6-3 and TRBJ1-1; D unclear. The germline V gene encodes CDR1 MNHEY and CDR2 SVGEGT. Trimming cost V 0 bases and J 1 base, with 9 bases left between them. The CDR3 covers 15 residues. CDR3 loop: CASSYSSLRNTEAFF. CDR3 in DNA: TGTGCCAGCAGTTACTCGAGTCTAAGGAACACTGAAGCTTTCTTT.

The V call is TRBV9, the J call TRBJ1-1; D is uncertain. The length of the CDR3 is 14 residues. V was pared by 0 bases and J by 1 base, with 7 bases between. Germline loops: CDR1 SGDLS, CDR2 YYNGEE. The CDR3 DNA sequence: TGTGCCAGCAGCGTAGGTGCCGAGAACACTGAAGCTTTCTTT. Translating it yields CASSVGAENTEAFF.

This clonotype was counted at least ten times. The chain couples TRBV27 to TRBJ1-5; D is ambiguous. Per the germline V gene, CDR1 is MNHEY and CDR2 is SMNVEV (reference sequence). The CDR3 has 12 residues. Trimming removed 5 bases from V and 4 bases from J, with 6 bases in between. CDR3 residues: CASSTLNQPQHF. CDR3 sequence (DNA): TGTGCCAGCAGTACTCTAAATCAGCCCCAGCATTTT.

CDR3 nucleotides: TGTGCCACCAGTGATTATGGGGGTACTAGGGAGACCCAGTACTTC. Amino acids: CATSDYGGTRETQYF. This rearrangement joins TRBV24-1 to TRBJ2-5; D may match TRBD1 or TRBD2 (5 bases each). V was shortened by 2 bases and J by 5 bases, with 14 bases between the two germline ends. CDR1 and CDR2 from the germline V gene are KGHDR and SFDVKD. CDR3 size: 15 residues.

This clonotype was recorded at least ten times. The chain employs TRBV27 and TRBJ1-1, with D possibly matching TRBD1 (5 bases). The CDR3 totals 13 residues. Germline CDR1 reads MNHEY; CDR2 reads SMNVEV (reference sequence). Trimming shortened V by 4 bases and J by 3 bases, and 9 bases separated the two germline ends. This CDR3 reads CASSWVGDTEAFF. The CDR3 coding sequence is TGTGCCAGCAGTTGGGTAGGGGACACTGAAGCTTTCTTT.

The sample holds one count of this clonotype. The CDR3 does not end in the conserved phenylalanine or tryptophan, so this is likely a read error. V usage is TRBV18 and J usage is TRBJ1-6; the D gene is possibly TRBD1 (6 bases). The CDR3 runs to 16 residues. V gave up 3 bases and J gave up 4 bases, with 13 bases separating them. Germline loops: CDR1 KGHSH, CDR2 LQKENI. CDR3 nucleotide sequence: TGTGCCAGCTCACCGACAGGAATCCGATATAATTCACCCCTCCACTCT. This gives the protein CASSPTGIRYNSPLHS.

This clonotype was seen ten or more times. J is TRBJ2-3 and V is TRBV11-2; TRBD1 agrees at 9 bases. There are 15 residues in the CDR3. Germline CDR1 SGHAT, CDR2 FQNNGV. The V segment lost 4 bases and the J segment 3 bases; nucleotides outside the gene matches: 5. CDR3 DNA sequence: TGTGCCAGCAGCTCCACACAGGGGGCTACAGATACGCAGTATTTT. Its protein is CASSSTQGATDTQYF.

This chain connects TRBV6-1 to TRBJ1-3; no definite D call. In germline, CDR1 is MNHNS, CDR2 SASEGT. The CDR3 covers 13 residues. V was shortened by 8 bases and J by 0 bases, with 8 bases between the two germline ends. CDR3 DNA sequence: TGTGCCAGCGGGGTGGCCTCTGGAAACACCATATATTTT. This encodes CASGVASGNTIYF.

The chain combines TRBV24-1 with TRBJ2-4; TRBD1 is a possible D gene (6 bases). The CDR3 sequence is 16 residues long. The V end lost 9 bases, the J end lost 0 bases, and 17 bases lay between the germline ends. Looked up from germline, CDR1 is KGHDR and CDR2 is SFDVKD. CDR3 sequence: CATRQDLSPAKNIQYF. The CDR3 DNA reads TGTGCCACCCGACAGGATCTAAGTCCAGCCAAAAACATTCAGTACTTC.